The next 12 T cell receptor beta chains were all read from a single sample in a study of PD-1 and CTLA-4 blockade in melanoma. Here immunoSEQ multiplex PCR was the method, and the copy in TCRdb shows in-frame clones only, minus some. Of about 30,000 clones in the sample, about 87% were seen once. This specimen consisted of CD8+ T cells from peripheral blood, obtained from a patient given anti-PD-1 treatment. These receptors were collected from a human donor with melanoma.

The rearrangement uses TRBV28 and TRBJ1-6; D remains ambiguous. This CDR3 contains 16 residues. Germline CDR1 reads MDHEN; CDR2 reads SYDVKM. Trimming shortened V by 8 bases and J by 1 base, and 15 bases separated the two germline ends. Here the CDR3 reads CASAPRDWSYNSPLHF. The CDR3 DNA follows: TGTGCCAGCGCACCCCGTGATTGGTCCTATAATTCACCCCTCCACTTT. Drawing the rest from reference TRBV28 and TRBJ1-6, the complete variable domain is DVKVTQSSRYLVKRTGEKVFLECVQDMDHENMFWYRQDPGLGLRLIYFSYDVKMKEKGDIPEGYSVSREKKERFSLILESASTNQTSMYLCASAPRDWSYNSPLHFGNGTRLTVT.

V and J are TRBV6-6 and TRBJ1-2, with D maybe TRBD1 (6 bases). The CDR3 is 15 amino acids. Germline CDR1 reads MNHNY; CDR2 reads SVGAGI (reference sequence). V lost 0 bases and J lost 0, with 8 bases in between. CDR3 region: CASSYSQGPNYGYTF. DNA of the CDR3: TGTGCCAGCAGTTACTCACAGGGACCTAACTATGGCTACACCTTC.

The CDR3 DNA reads as TGTGCCACCAGGCAGGGTGTAGGTCTTTACGAGCAGTACTTC. This translates into CATRQGVGLYEQYF. The chain links TRBV15 to TRBJ2-7, with a possible D match to TRBD1 (5 bases). This CDR3 comprises 14 residues. The ends were cut back, 6 bases at V and 4 bases at J, with 16 bases in the middle. CDR1 is LNHNV and CDR2 is YYDKDF in the germline V gene (reference sequence).

The CDR3 here is CAIRSRDSYEQYF. The DNA of the CDR3 is TGTGCCATCAGATCGCGGGATTCCTACGAGCAGTACTTC. The genes are TRBV10-3 and TRBJ2-7; the D gene is possibly TRBD2 (6 bases). Germline loops: CDR1 ENHRY, CDR2 SYGVKD. Trimming removed 6 bases at V and 1 base at J, with 10 bases between. The CDR3 consists of 13 residues.

There are a few counts of this clone. The V and J genes are TRBV2 and TRBJ1-1, with TRBD1 as a possible D gene (5 bases). Germline CDR1 reads SNHLY; CDR2 reads FYNNEI. V was cut by 10 bases and J by 10 bases, with 16 bases left in between. This CDR3 comprises 11 residues. The CDR3 loop reads CATRNRLRAFF. CDR3 in DNA: TGTGCCACCAGGAACAGGTTAAGAGCTTTCTTT.

The chain links TRBV7-8 to TRBJ1-4; D gene unclear. The V end lost 1 base, the J end lost 7 bases, and 7 bases lay between the germline ends. CDR3 length: 13 amino acids. The germline V gene encodes CDR1 SGHVS and CDR2 FQNEAQ. Here the CDR3 reads CASSLGAREKLFF. The CDR3, as DNA: TGTGCCAGCAGCTTAGGGGCTCGTGAAAAACTGTTTTTT. Complete variable domain (other parts from reference TRBV7-8 and TRBJ1-4): GAGVSQSPRYKVAKRGQDVALRCDPISGHVSLFWYQQALGQGPEFLTYFQNEAQLDKSGLPSDRFFAERPEGSVSTLKIQRTQQEDSAVYLCASSLGAREKLFFGSGTQLSVL.

The CDR3 region has the DNA TGTGCCAGCAGCCCTATTGAAGTTAACACTGAAGCTTTCTTT. Protein sequence: CASSPIEVNTEAFF. The chain has TRBV7-7 and TRBJ1-1; no clear D. CDR1 SSHAT and CDR2 FNYEAQ come from the germline V gene (reference sequence). The V gene lost 5 bases and the J gene lost 2 bases, with 12 bases spanning the gap. CDR3 length: 14 residues.

The rearrangement uses TRBV5-4 and TRBJ2-7, with D tentatively TRBD2 (6 bases). The germline V gene has CDR1 SGHNT and CDR2 YYREEE (reference sequence). The CDR3 consists of 14 residues. Trimming removed 3 bases from V and 5 bases from J, with 15 bases in between. The CDR3 sequence is CASSSEGSGDEQYF. CDR3 sequence (DNA): TGTGCCAGCAGCTCGGAGGGGAGTGGGGACGAGCAGTACTTC. The full variable domain, with the rest looked up from reference TRBV5-4 and TRBJ2-7, is ETGVTQSPTHLIKTRGQQVTLRCSSQSGHNTVSWYQQALGQGPQFIFQYYREEENGRGNFPPRFSGLQFPNYSSELNVNALELDDSALYLCASSSEGSGDEQYFGPGTRLTVT.

The rearrangement joins TRBV4-2 to TRBJ2-7; D is tentatively TRBD1 or TRBD2 (7 bases each). This CDR3 spans 16 amino acids. Germline CDR1 reads LGHNA; CDR2 reads YNFKEQ. V lost 0 bases and J 2 bases, leaving 14 bases between the germline ends. CDR3 nucleotides: TGTGCCAGCAGCCAAGACGCGCAGGGGGGGACCTACGAGCAGTACTTC. Translating it yields CASSQDAQGGTYEQYF.

The V gene is TRBV5-5, the J gene TRBJ1-1, with 9 bases aligning to TRBD1. Per germline, CDR1 SGHKS and CDR2 YYEKEE (reference sequence). The CDR3 has 14 amino acids. After removal of 2 bases from V and 8 bases from J, the junction contained 7 bases not matched to a gene. CDR3 sequence (DNA): TGTGCCAGCAGCTTCGGACAGGGGATAACAGAAGCTTTCTTT. As protein: CASSFGQGITEAFF.

The CDR3 reads CASGGYMVGVDTEAFF. The CDR3 DNA is TGTGCCAGCGGGGGGTACATGGTCGGCGTAGACACTGAAGCTTTCTTT. V is TRBV7-6 and J is TRBJ1-1; D might be TRBD1 (5 bases). V shed 8 bases and J shed 3 bases, with 22 bases lying between them. Looked up from germline, CDR1 is SGHVS and CDR2 is FNYEAQ. CDR3 length: 16 amino acids. The whole variable domain, remainder taken from reference TRBV7-6 and TRBJ1-1, is GAGVSQSPRYKVTKRGQDVALRCDPISGHVSLYWYRQALGQGPEFLTYFNYEAQQDKSGLPNDRFSAERPEGSISTLTIQRTEQRDSAMYRCASGGYMVGVDTEAFFGQGTRLTVV.

V gene TRBV11-2 combines with J gene TRBJ2-5; no definite D call. V was cut by 2 bases and J by 3 bases, with 19 bases left in between. CDR1 SGHAT and CDR2 FQNNGV come from the germline V gene. The CDR3 loop spans 17 amino acids. CDR3 coding DNA: TGTGCCAGCAGCTTATCGGCAGCGACGGTGGCAAAAGAGACCCAGTACTTC. Translated: CASSLSAATVAKETQYF.